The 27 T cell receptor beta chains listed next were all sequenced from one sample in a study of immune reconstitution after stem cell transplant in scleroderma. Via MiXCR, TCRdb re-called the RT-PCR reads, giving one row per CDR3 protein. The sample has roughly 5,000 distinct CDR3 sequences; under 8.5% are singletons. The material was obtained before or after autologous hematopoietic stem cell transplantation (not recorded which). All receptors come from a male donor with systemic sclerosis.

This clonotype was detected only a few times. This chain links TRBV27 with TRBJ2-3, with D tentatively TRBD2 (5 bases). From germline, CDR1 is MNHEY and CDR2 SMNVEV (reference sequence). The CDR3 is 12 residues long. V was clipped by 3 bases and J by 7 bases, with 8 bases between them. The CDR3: CASSFIGNTQYF. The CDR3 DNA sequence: TGTGCCAGCAGTTTCATCGGGAATACGCAGTATTTT.

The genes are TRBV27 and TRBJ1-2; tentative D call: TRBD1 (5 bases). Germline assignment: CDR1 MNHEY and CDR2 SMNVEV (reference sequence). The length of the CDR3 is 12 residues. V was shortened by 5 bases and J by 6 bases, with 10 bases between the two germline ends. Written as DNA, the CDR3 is TGTGCCAGCAGTGGGGGGTTGAATGGCTACACCTTC. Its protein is CASSGGLNGYTF.

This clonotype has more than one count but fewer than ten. CDR3 loop: CASIRAAWDNYGYTF. The CDR3 DNA sequence: TGTGCCAGCATCCGAGCAGCTTGGGACAACTATGGCTACACCTTC. The chain links TRBV5-5 to TRBJ1-2; D possibly corresponds to TRBD1 (5 bases). Germline-derived CDR1 and CDR2 are SGHKS and YYEKEE (reference sequence). V lost 6 bases to trimming and J lost 2 bases, with 17 bases between them. CDR3 size: 15 residues.

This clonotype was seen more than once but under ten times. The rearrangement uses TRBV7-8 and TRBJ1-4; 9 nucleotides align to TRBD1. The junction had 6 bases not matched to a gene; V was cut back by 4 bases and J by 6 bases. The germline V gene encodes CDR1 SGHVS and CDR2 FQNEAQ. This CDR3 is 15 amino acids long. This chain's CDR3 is CASSSFRDRDEKLFF. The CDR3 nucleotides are TGTGCCAGCAGCTCATTCCGGGACAGGGATGAAAAACTGTTTTTT.

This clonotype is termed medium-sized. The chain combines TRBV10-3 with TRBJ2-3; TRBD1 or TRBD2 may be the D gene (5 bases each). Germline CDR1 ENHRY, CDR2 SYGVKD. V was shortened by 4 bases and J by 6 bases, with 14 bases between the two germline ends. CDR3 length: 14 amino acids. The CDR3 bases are TGTGCCATCAGTGCCGGAGATCGGGGCGATACGCAGTATTTT. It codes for CAISAGDRGDTQYF.

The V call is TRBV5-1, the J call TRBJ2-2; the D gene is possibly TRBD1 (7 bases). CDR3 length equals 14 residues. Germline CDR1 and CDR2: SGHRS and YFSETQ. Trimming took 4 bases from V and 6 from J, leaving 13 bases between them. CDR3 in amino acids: CASSPDREAGELFF. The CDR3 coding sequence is TGCGCCAGCAGCCCTGACAGGGAGGCCGGGGAGCTGTTTTTT.

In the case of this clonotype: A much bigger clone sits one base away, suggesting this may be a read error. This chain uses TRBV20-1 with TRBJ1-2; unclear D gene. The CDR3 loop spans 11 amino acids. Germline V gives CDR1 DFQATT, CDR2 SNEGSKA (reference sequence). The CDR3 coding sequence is TGCAGTGCTGGAGATAACTATGGCTACACCTTC. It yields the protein CSAGDNYGYTF.

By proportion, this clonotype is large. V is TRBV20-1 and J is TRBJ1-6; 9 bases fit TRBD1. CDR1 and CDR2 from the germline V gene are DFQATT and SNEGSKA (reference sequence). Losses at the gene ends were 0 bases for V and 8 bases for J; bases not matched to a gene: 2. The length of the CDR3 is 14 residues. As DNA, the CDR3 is TGCAGTGCTAGAGAGGACAGGGGCTATTCACCCCTCCACTTT. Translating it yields CSAREDRGYSPLHF.

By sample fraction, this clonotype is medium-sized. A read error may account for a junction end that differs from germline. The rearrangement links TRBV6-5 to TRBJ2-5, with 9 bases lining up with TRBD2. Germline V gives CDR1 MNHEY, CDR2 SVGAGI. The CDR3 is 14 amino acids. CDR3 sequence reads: CASSQGGLAGPPDF. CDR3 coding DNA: TGTGCCAGCAGTCAAGGAGGGCTAGCGGGACCCCCGGACTTC.

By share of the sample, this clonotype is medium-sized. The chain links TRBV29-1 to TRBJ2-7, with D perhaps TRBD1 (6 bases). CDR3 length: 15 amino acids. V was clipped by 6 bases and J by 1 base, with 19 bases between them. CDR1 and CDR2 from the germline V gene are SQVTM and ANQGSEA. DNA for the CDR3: TGCAGCGTGAGCCTACAGGGACCGACATCCTACGAGCAGTACTTC. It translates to CSVSLQGPTSYEQYF.

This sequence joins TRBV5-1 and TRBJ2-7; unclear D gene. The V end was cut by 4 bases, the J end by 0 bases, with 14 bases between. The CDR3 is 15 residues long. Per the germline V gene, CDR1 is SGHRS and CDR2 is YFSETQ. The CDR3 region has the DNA TGCGCCAGCAGCCGGCAGCCTAACTTCTCCTACGAGCAGTACTTC. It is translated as CASSRQPNFSYEQYF.

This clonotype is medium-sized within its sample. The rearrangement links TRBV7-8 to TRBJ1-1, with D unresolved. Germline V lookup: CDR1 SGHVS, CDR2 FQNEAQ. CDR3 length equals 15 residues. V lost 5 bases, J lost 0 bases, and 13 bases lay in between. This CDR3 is CASSLNAGMNTEAFF. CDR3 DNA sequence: TGTGCCAGCAGCCTGAATGCTGGTATGAACACTGAAGCTTTCTTT.

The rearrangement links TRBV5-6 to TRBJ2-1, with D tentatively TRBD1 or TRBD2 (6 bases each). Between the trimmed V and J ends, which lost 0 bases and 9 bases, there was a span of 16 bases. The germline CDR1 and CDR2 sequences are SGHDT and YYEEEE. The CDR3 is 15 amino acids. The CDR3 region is CASSLDPGGHAEQFF. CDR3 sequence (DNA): TGTGCCAGCAGCTTGGATCCCGGGGGACACGCTGAGCAGTTCTTC.

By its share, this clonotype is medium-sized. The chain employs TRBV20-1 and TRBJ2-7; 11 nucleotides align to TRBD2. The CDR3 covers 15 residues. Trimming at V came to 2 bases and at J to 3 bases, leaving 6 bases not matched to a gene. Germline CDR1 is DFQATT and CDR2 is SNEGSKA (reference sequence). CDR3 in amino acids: CSARISGGVVYEQYF. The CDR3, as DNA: TGCAGTGCTAGAATTAGCGGGGGGGTAGTCTACGAGCAGTACTTC.

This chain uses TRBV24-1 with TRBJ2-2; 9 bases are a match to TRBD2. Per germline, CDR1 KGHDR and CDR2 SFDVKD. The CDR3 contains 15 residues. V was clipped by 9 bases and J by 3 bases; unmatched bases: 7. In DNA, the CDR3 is TGTGCCACCGGGGGCAGCGGGGGGTACACCGGGGAGCTGTTTTTT. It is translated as CATGGSGGYTGELFF.

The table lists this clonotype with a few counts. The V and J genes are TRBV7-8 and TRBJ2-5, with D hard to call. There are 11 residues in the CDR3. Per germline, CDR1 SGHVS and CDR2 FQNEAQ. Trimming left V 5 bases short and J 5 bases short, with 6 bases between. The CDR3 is CASSLSETQYF. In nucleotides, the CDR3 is TGTGCCAGCAGCCTTAGCGAGACCCAGTACTTC. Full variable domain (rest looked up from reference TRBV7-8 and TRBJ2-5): GAGVSQSPRYKVAKRGQDVALRCDPISGHVSLFWYQQALGQGPEFLTYFQNEAQLDKSGLPSDRFFAERPEGSVSTLKIQRTQQEDSAVYLCASSLSETQYFGPGTRLLVL.

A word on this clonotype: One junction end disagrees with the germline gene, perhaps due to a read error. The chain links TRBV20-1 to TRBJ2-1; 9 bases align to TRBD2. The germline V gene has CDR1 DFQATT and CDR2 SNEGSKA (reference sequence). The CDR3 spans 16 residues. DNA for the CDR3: TGCAGTGCTAGTCGCAGCGGGGGGCGCGGACGCAATGAGCAGCTCTTC. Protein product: CSASRSGGRGRNEQLF.

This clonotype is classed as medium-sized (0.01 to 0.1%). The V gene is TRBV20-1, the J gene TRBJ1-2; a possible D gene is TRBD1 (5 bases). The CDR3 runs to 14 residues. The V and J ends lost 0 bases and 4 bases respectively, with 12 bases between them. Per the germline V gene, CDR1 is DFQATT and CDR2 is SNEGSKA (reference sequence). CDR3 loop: CSARDNGAVYGYTF. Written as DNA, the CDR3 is TGCAGTGCTAGAGATAATGGGGCCGTCTATGGCTACACCTTC.

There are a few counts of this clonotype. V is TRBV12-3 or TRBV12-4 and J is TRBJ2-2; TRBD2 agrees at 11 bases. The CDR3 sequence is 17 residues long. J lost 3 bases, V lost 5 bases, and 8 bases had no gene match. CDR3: CASSGHSGRAYTGELFF. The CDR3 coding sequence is TGTGCCAGCAGTGGTCATAGCGGGAGGGCGTACACCGGGGAGCTGTTTTTT.

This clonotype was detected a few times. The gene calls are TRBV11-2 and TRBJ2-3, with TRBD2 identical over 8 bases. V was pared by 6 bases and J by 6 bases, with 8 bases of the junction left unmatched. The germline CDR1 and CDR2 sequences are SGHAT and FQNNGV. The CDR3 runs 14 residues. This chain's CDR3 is CASRPSGSRDTQYF. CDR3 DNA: TGTGCCAGCAGACCTAGCGGGTCGCGGGATACGCAGTATTTT.

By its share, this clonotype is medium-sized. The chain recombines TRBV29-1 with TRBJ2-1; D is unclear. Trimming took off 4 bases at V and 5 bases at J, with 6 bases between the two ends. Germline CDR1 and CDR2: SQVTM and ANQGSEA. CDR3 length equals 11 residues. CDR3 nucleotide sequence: TGCAGCGTTGGGCACAACAATGAGCAGTTCTTC. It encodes CSVGHNNEQFF.

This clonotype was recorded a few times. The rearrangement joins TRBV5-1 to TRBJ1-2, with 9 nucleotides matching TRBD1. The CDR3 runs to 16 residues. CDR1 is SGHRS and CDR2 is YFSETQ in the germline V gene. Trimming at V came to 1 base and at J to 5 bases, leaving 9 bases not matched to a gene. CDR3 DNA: TGCGCCAGCAGCTTGTGGGGTCCCGGGACAGGGTATGGCTACACCTTC. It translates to CASSLWGPGTGYGYTF.

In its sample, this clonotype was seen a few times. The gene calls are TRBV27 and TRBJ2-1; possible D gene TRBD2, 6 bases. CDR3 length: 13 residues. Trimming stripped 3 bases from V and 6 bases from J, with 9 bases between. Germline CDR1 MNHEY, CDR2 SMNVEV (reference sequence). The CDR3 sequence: CASSLVGGNEQFF. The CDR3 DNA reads TGTGCCAGCAGTTTGGTGGGAGGCAATGAGCAGTTCTTC.

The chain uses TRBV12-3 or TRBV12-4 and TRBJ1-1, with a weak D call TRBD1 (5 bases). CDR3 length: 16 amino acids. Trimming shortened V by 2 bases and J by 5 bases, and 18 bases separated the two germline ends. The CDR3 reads CASSLLKGRTQTEAFF. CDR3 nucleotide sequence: TGTGCCAGCAGTTTATTGAAGGGGAGGACTCAGACTGAAGCTTTCTTT.

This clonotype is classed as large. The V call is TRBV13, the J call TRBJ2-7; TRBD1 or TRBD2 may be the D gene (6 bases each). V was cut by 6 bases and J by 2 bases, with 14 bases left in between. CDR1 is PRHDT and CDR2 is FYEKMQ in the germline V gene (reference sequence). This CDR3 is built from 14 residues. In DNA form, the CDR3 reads TGTGCCAGCAGATACGGGGGCCGAGCCTACGAGCAGTACTTC. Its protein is CASRYGGRAYEQYF.

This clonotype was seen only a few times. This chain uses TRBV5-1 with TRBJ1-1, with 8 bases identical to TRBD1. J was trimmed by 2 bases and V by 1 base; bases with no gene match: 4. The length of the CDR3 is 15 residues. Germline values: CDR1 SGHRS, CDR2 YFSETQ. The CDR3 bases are TGCGCCAGCAGCTTGCGGTCAGGGGGCAACACTGAAGCTTTCTTT. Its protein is CASSLRSGGNTEAFF.

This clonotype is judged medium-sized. Here the CDR3 reads CASSPDGNQPQHF. As DNA, the CDR3 is TGTGCCAGTAGCCCGGACGGCAATCAGCCCCAGCATTTT. The chain combines TRBV19 with TRBJ1-5; D gene uncertain. The CDR3 length is 13 residues. CDR1 LNHDA and CDR2 SQIVND come from the germline V gene (reference sequence). Between the trimmed V and J ends, which lost 6 bases and 2 bases, there was a span of 8 bases.